This T cell receptor beta chain was obtained from a study of blood T cell repertoires in COVID-19. Study-level information: The samples span acute and convalescent COVID-19 from the United States, Italy and Spain. Sources were T cells, B-cell-depleted T cells, or PBMCs; the material itself was cDNA or gDNA.

Source study methods: Reference gene primers were amplified, and this amplification served to estimate nucleated cell counts. The assay was immunoSEQ multiplex PCR, and TCRdb's table has in-frame clones only and misses some. V and J calls and clone size are those listed in that table; D and trimming were worked out from the DNA. Counted here are about 50,000 clones, more than 80% occurring once; the ten biggest clones make up about 6.5%. The CDR3 loop spans 18 amino acids. The germline V and J ends were trimmed by 7 bases and 3 bases, with 27 bases remaining between them. The V gene's germline CDR1 is LGHDT and CDR2 YNNKEL (reference sequence).

The sample consisted of peripheral blood. The sequence derives from a man in his 60s with acute or convalescent COVID-19. The chain is built from TRBV3-1 (or the pseudogene TRBV3-2) and TRBJ1-2; the D gene is possibly TRBD1 (6 bases). The CDR3 coding sequence is TGTGCCAGCATATCGTGCCGGACAGCCGACCTGGGCTACTATGGCTACACCTTC. Its protein product is CASISCRTADLGYYGYTF.